Listed here are 25 T cell receptor beta chains from one sample, sequenced in a study of CD8 T cells in Susac syndrome. It was with random hexamers that about 0.45 to 1 ug RNA was reverse transcribed. TCRdb fed the immunoSEQ multiplex PCR reads into MiXCR, producing one record per CDR3 protein. The repertoire holds fewer than 65,000 distinct CDR3 sequences, with around nine tenths as singletons. The sequenced sample consisted of CD8+ T cells from PBMCs. The source is a human donor in good health.

The gene calls are TRBV9 and TRBJ2-5; D is perhaps TRBD1 or TRBD2 (6 bases each). Germline CDR1 reads SGDLS; CDR2 reads YYNGEE. Trimming cost V 0 bases and J 4 bases, with 10 bases left between them. The CDR3 has 14 amino acids. As DNA, the CDR3 is TGTGCCAGCAGCGTAGAGGGGGGAGCAGAGACCCAGTACTTC. It specifies CASSVEGGAETQYF.

The chain couples TRBV6-2 or TRBV6-3 to TRBJ2-7; 14 nucleotides agree with TRBD2. The length of the CDR3 is 15 residues. The germline CDR1 and CDR2 sequences are MNHEY and SVGEGT. The V and J ends lost 4 bases and 2 bases, in that order; junction bases with no gene match: 1. The CDR3 bases are TGTGCCAGCAGTTTGGGACTAGCGGGGGCCTACGAGCAGTACTTC. Translating it yields CASSLGLAGAYEQYF.

The rearrangement links TRBV6-5 to TRBJ2-6, with D uncertain. Germline CDR1 reads MNHEY; CDR2 reads SVGAGI. The CDR3 runs 16 residues. Trimming stripped 2 bases from V and 0 bases from J, with 8 bases between. The chain's CDR3 is CASSYAIDSGANVLTF. The CDR3 DNA sequence: TGTGCCAGCAGTTACGCTATAGACTCTGGGGCCAACGTCCTGACTTTC.

This sequence joins TRBV12-3 or TRBV12-4 and TRBJ2-7; D assignment may be TRBD1 or TRBD2 (5 bases each). V shed 9 bases and J shed 5 bases, with 14 bases lying between them. The CDR3 contains 12 residues. The CDR3 DNA reads TGTGCCAGTGGGACCGCTCCTGACGAGCAGTACTTC. Protein product: CASGTAPDEQYF.

This clonotype was recorded once. The rearrangement uses TRBV15 and TRBJ2-5; D is possibly TRBD1 or TRBD2 (6 bases each). V lost 6 bases, J lost 4 bases, and 12 bases lay in between. This CDR3 is 13 amino acids long. The germline CDR1 and CDR2 sequences are LNHNV and YYDKDF (reference sequence). CDR3 nucleotide sequence: TGTGCCACCAGACCCAGGGGAGGAGAGACCCAGTACTTC. It translates to CATRPRGGETQYF.

The J gene is TRBJ1-2, the V gene TRBV6-5, with 8 bases fitting TRBD1. In germline, CDR1 is MNHEY, CDR2 SVGAGI. The CDR3 runs to 13 residues. Trimming removed 4 bases from V and 8 bases from J; junction bases left unmatched: 6. The CDR3 coding sequence is TGTGCCAGCAGTTTTACAGGGGGATGGGGCTACACCTTC. It yields the protein CASSFTGGWGYTF.

The J gene is TRBJ2-5, the V gene TRBV7-9; D is perhaps TRBD2 (5 bases). The CDR3 loop spans 14 amino acids. Trimming pared 5 bases from V and 3 bases from J, leaving 13 bases between. The germline gives CDR1 SEHNR, CDR2 FQNEAQ (reference sequence). Here the CDR3 reads CASSGSGVEETQYF. In nucleotides, the CDR3 is TGTGCCAGCAGCGGATCCGGGGTGGAAGAGACCCAGTACTTC.

V usage is TRBV9 and J usage is TRBJ2-4; D is tentatively TRBD1 or TRBD2 (5 bases each). The CDR3 runs to 20 residues. Germline CDR1 and CDR2: SGDLS and YYNGEE. The V end lost 4 bases, the J end lost 5 bases, and 31 bases lay between the germline ends. This chain's CDR3 is CASSSPSGTYLEHIENIQYF. The CDR3 nucleotides read TGTGCCAGCAGCTCCCCCTCGGGGACCTACTTAGAACACATCGAAAACATTCAGTACTTC.

CDR3 loop: CASSQVSSGAITDTQYF. The DNA of the CDR3 is TGTGCCAGCAGCCAGGTCTCTAGCGGGGCAATCACAGATACGCAGTATTTT. V and J are TRBV3-1 and TRBJ2-3, with 9 bases lining up with TRBD2. After removal of 3 bases from V and 2 bases from J, the junction contained 9 bases not matched to a gene. This CDR3 contains 17 residues. Germline CDR1 is LGHDT and CDR2 is YNNKEL (reference sequence).

This clonotype was detected only a few times. The rearrangement links TRBV7-2 to TRBJ2-1; 16 bases agree with TRBD2. This CDR3 comprises 15 residues. The V and J ends lost 4 bases and 10 bases, in that order; junction bases with no gene match: 4. Germline loops: CDR1 SGHTA, CDR2 FQGNSA. The CDR3 reads CASSSGTSGGDEQFF. CDR3 DNA: TGTGCCAGCAGCTCCGGGACTAGCGGGGGGGACGAGCAGTTCTTC.

The chain employs TRBV4-1 and TRBJ1-1; D is possibly TRBD1 (6 bases). This CDR3 region has 16 residues. Germline CDR1 and CDR2: MGHRA and YSYEKL. The ends were cut back, 1 base at V and 1 base at J, with 13 bases in the middle. CDR3 nucleotides: TGCGCCAGCAGCCAAGGAGGGGGAGGGGCGAACACTGAAGCTTTCTTT. Translation gives CASSQGGGGANTEAFF.

The rearrangement uses TRBV7-9 and TRBJ1-1; D not certain. V lost 3 bases, J lost 1 base, and 12 bases lay in between. Germline CDR1 and CDR2: SEHNR and FQNEAQ (reference sequence). The CDR3 spans 15 residues. The CDR3 DNA sequence: TGTGCCAGCAGCTTGCTCGGGTCTCCGAACACTGAAGCTTTCTTT. Translating gives CASSLLGSPNTEAFF.

The rearrangement uses TRBV6-2 or TRBV6-3 and TRBJ2-4; TRBD2 might be the D (6 bases). V lost 6 bases and J 9 bases, leaving 24 bases between the germline ends. The V gene's germline CDR1 is MNHEY and CDR2 SVGEGT. The CDR3 is 16 residues long. CDR3 sequence reads: CASSPRPGRGGSIQYF. The CDR3 DNA reads TGTGCCAGCAGCCCCCGGCCGGGGAGAGGAGGGAGCATTCAGTACTTC.

This clonotype has only one observation. V usage is TRBV7-9 and J usage is TRBJ2-3; 9 nucleotides agree with TRBD2. V dropped 3 bases and J dropped 5; count of bases not matched to a gene: 9. The CDR3 is made up of 16 amino acids. Looked up from germline, CDR1 is SEHNR and CDR2 is FQNEAQ (reference sequence). CDR3 coding DNA: TGTGCCAGCAGCTTTAGTGCGGGGGGGCCACAAGATACGCAGTATTTT. Residues: CASSFSAGGPQDTQYF.

As regards this clonotype: Its ends do not fully match the called genes, so a read error is possible. The chain joins TRBV5-4 to TRBJ2-5; 9 bases fit TRBD1. This CDR3 contains 15 residues. The germline V gene has CDR1 SGHNT and CDR2 YYREEE (reference sequence). The CDR3 DNA is TGTGCCAGCAGTTTGGGAACAGGGGGCGCAGAGACCCAGTACTTC. Amino acid sequence: CASSLGTGGAETQYF.

The V gene is TRBV4-1, the J gene TRBJ2-1, with 9 bases lining up with TRBD2. V shed 3 bases and J 2 bases; nucleotides not matched to a gene: 5. The CDR3 is 16 residues long. Germline V gene lookup returns CDR1 MGHRA and CDR2 YSYEKL. The CDR3 loop reads CASSQNSGGPYNEQFF. The CDR3 coding sequence is TGCGCCAGCAGCCAGAATAGCGGGGGTCCCTACAATGAGCAGTTCTTC.

The chain links TRBV4-3 to TRBJ2-3; 13 bases fit TRBD2. Germline V gives CDR1 LGHNA, CDR2 YSLEER. There are 17 residues in the CDR3. V lost 0 bases, J lost 3 bases, and 3 bases stayed unmatched. DNA of the CDR3: TGCGCCAGCAGCCAAGATCGACTAGCGGGGGGAACAGATACGCAGTATTTT. Translation gives CASSQDRLAGGTDTQYF.

CDR3 DNA sequence: TGTGCCAGCAGTTACCTTGAAGAGACTGAAGCTTTCTTT. This sequence encodes CASSYLEETEAFF. This chain joins TRBV6-2 or TRBV6-3 and TRBJ1-1, with unresolved D. The CDR3 length is 13 residues. Per the germline V gene, CDR1 is MNHEY and CDR2 is SVGEGT. The germline V and J ends were trimmed by 2 bases and 5 bases, with 9 bases remaining between them.

This rearrangement joins TRBV7-9 to TRBJ2-3; D remains ambiguous. The germline gives CDR1 SEHNR, CDR2 FQNEAQ (reference sequence). This CDR3 has 14 amino acids. The V end was cut by 1 base, the J end by 3 bases, with 8 bases between. CDR3 sequence: CASSLEVGTDTQYF. In DNA form, the CDR3 reads TGTGCCAGCAGCTTAGAGGTGGGGACAGATACGCAGTATTTT.

This chain uses TRBV18 with TRBJ2-2, with D possibly TRBD2 on 6 matching bases. This CDR3 region has 17 residues. V was trimmed by 0 bases and J by 6 bases, leaving 17 bases between them. Germline CDR1 and CDR2: KGHSH and LQKENI. CDR3: CASSPPAQGGNAGELFF. The CDR3 DNA follows: TGTGCCAGCTCACCACCGGCCCAGGGAGGCAACGCCGGGGAGCTGTTTTTT. Full variable domain (remainder filled in from reference TRBV18 and TRBJ2-2): NAGVMQNPRHLVRRRGQEARLRCSPMKGHSHVYWYRQLPEEGLKFMVYLQKENIIDESGMPKERFSAEFPKEGPSILRIQQVVRGDSAAYFCASSPPAQGGNAGELFFGEGSRLTVL.

The genes are TRBV10-3 and TRBJ1-2; D is unclear. Looked up from germline, CDR1 is ENHRY and CDR2 is SYGVKD. With 8 bases removed from V and 7 bases from J, the gap between germline ends came to 17 bases. There are 13 residues in the CDR3. CDR3 amino acids: CAIGLDGVRGYTF. The CDR3 DNA is TGTGCCATCGGGTTGGACGGCGTACGTGGCTACACCTTC.

The CDR3 region is CASSQSGQLLYSNQPQHF. The CDR3 DNA sequence: TGCGCCAGCAGCCAGTCGGGACAGCTCCTTTATAGCAATCAGCCCCAGCATTTT. This chain connects TRBV4-1 to TRBJ1-5, with 7 nucleotides matching TRBD1. Germline V lookup: CDR1 MGHRA, CDR2 YSYEKL. V was pared by 3 bases and J by 0 bases, with 11 bases of the junction left unmatched. The CDR3 runs 18 residues.

This clonotype was seen once. The genes are TRBV13 and TRBJ1-5; a weak D match, TRBD1 (5 bases). V was shortened by 0 bases and J by 7 bases, with 13 bases between the two germline ends. Germline CDR1 is PRHDT and CDR2 is FYEKMQ (reference sequence). This CDR3 is built from 15 residues. CDR3 nucleotide sequence: TGTGCCAGCAGCTTAGGCCGGGCAGGGCCGCAGCCCCAGCATTTT. This codes for CASSLGRAGPQPQHF.

The chain employs TRBV20-1 and TRBJ1-1; no reliable D call. This CDR3 has 15 amino acids. The germline CDR1 and CDR2 sequences are DFQATT and SNEGSKA (reference sequence). The V gene lost 2 bases and the J gene lost 1 base, with 14 bases spanning the gap. Here the CDR3 DNA reads TGCAGTGCTAGATCCTTCTACATAGAGAACACTGAAGCTTTCTTT. It is translated as CSARSFYIENTEAFF.

This clonotype was observed once. The rearrangement links TRBV19 to TRBJ1-5, with 7 bases fitting TRBD1. Germline V CDR1 and CDR2: LNHDA, SQIVND (reference sequence). The CDR3 loop spans 15 amino acids. J was trimmed by 1 base and V by 6 bases; bases with no gene match: 6. The CDR3 DNA reads as TGTGCCAGTAGCCCGACAGGGACGAGCAATCAGCCCCAGCATTTT. Translated: CASSPTGTSNQPQHF.